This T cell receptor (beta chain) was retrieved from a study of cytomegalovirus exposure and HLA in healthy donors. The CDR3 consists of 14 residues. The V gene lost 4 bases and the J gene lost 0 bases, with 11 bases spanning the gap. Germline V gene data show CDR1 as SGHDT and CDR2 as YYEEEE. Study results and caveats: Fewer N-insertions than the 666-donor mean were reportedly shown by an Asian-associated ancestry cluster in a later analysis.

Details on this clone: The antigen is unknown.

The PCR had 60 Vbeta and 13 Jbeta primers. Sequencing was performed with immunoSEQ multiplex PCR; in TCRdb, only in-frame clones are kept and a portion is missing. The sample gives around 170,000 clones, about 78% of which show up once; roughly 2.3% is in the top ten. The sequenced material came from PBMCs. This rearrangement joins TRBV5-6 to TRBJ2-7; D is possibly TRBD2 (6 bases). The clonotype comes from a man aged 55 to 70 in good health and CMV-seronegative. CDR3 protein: CASSPDGGSYEQYF. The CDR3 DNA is TGTGCCAGCAGCCCCGACGGGGGCTCCTACGAGCAGTACTTC.